Shown below are 9 T cell receptor beta chains from a single sample sequenced in a study of tumor-infiltrating lymphocytes in primary liver carcinoma. Starting material of around 490 ng total RNA yielded TCR beta cDNA via a constant-region primer. ARM-PCR, slightly modified, supplied the TCR beta libraries through three nested multiplex PCR rounds. For roughly 11 cycles apiece, the opening two PCR rounds ran with TRBV1-TRBV30 forward primers and a C-beta reverse primer. TCRdb reanalysed the multiplex PCR reads using MiXCR and keeps one entry per CDR3 protein. The repertoire consists of about 120,000 distinct CDR3 sequences, with under 70% occurring once and the leading ten covering over 8%. Co-extracted RNA and DNA came from around 18-30 mg of unsorted bulk tissue. The sequenced sample was tumor-adjacent normal liver tissue. The receptors here all came from a woman aged 60 to 75 with primary liver carcinoma and hepatitis B virus infection.

Concerning this clonotype itself: Given a much more abundant clone one base away, this may be a read error. Because the CDR3 is missing its conserved closing phenylalanine or tryptophan, this is likely a read error. The chain combines TRBV7-9 with TRBJ2-7; the match to TRBD1 covers 8 bases. Germline loops: CDR1 SEHNR, CDR2 FQNEAQ (reference sequence). Unmatched junction bases numbered 5, after V lost 5 bases and J lost 5 bases. The CDR3 is 13 residues long. The DNA for the CDR3 is TGTGCCAGCAGCCGGGGACAGGCCAACGAGCAGTACCTC. It codes for CASSRGQANEQYL.

This clonotype is a singleton in its sample. This CDR3 fails to terminate in the conserved phenylalanine or tryptophan, so it likely reflects a read error. The chain employs TRBV11-2 and TRBJ2-5; the D gene is possibly TRBD1 (6 bases). V was trimmed by 7 bases and J by 3 bases, leaving 15 bases between them. The germline gives CDR1 SGHAT, CDR2 FQNNGV. CDR3 length: 14 residues. CDR3 in amino acids: CASNQGHGKETQYL. Written as DNA, the CDR3 is TGTGCCAGCAACCAGGGACATGGTAAAGAGACCCAGTACTTG.

A word on this clonotype: At one of its ends the junction is not consistent with the germline gene, which may arise from a read error. The V call is TRBV6-1, the J call TRBJ1-5, with D possibly matching TRBD1 (5 bases). This CDR3 region has 13 residues. Germline values: CDR1 MNHNS, CDR2 SASEGT. The CDR3 loop is CASRAGSNQLQHF. CDR3 sequence (DNA): TGTGCCTCCAGGGCGGGTAGCAATCAGCTCCAGCATTTT.

To note about this clonotype: A much more abundant neighbour one base away suggests this may be a read error. The chain joins TRBV28 to TRBJ2-5; no clear D gene. CDR3 length: 12 amino acids. Germline-derived CDR1 and CDR2 are MDHEN and SYDVKM. The CDR3 is CTSSLNQETQYF. CDR3 DNA: TGTACCAGCAGTTTAAATCAAGAGACCCAGTACTTC.

There are many counts of this clonotype. The V call is TRBV6-6, the J call TRBJ1-2, with 9 bases fitting TRBD1. J was trimmed by 7 bases and V by 5 bases; bases with no gene match: 8. In germline, CDR1 is MNHNY, CDR2 SVGAGI (reference sequence). CDR3 size: 14 residues. CDR3 sequence: CASSPGQGLRGYTF. In nucleotides, the CDR3 is TGTGCCAGCAGTCCGGGACAGGGTCTTCGTGGCTACACCTTC.

This chain uses TRBV28 with TRBJ2-5; D unclear. The CDR3 is 16 residues long. With 4 bases removed from V and 4 bases from J, the gap between germline ends came to 19 bases. Germline CDR1 is MDHEN and CDR2 is SYDVKM. CDR3 amino acids: CASSSPQVGAGETQYF. In DNA, the CDR3 is TGTGCCAGCAGTTCCCCCCAGGTTGGCGCCGGAGAGACCCAGTACTTC.

This clonotype was detected only a few times. The rearrangement links TRBV11-2 to TRBJ1-1; D perhaps matches TRBD1 (5 bases). V was shortened by 2 bases and J by 1 base, with 11 bases between the two germline ends. From germline, CDR1 is SGHAT and CDR2 FQNNGV. The CDR3 loop spans 15 amino acids. The CDR3 coding sequence is TGTGCCAGCAGCTTACTAGGGGCAGAGAACACTGAAGCTTTCTTT. Its protein is CASSLLGAENTEAFF. The whole variable domain, remainder taken from reference TRBV11-2 and TRBJ1-1, is EAGVAQSPRYKIIEKRQSVAFWCNPISGHATLYWYQQILGQGPKLLIQFQNNGVVDDSQLPKDRFSAERLKGVDSTLKIQPAKLEDSAVYLCASSLLGAENTEAFFGQGTRLTVV.

A word on this clonotype: A clone one base away is much larger, so this may be a read error. V is TRBV5-1 and J is TRBJ1-1, with TRBD1 matching 9 bases. Germline V gene lookup returns CDR1 SGHRS and CDR2 YFSETQ. The CDR3 spans 18 residues. The V gene end was trimmed by 1 base and the J gene end by 1 base; junction bases not matched to a gene: 11. The CDR3 spells CASSLRAQGASGNTEAFF. The CDR3 DNA is TGCGCCAGCAGCTTGCGCGCACAGGGGGCGAGTGGGAACACTGAAGCTTTCTTT.

A remark on this clonotype: At one end the junction does not follow the germline gene, possibly because of a read error. V usage is TRBV11-2 and J usage is TRBJ2-1; TRBD2 matches 7 bases. Germline V gives CDR1 SGHAT, CDR2 FQNNGV. The CDR3 loop spans 15 amino acids. The CDR3 here is CTSSTREWSYNGQFF. The DNA of the CDR3 is TGTACCAGCAGCACGCGGGAGTGGTCCTACAACGGGCAGTTCTTC.